This TCR beta chain was profiled in a study of OX40 agonist ivuxolimab in advanced cancers. Study as a whole: All patients had ivuxolimab intravenously every 2 weeks at 0.01 to 10 mg/kg. Whole-study results and caveats: Also present in some nonresponders was a low level of normalized T-cell clonal expansion. More expanded clones were found, on average, in CD8+ than in CD4+ T cells. With doses of 0.1-3.0 mg/kg, partial responders showed among the lowest clonal expansion.

For this clone: Its antigen is as yet unknown.

Sequenced by immunoSEQ multiplex PCR; TCRdb stores in-frame clones only, minus some. In the table there are about 69,000 clones, about nine tenths of which are singletons. The clonotype comes from an adult with an advanced solid tumor such as melanoma, head and neck, liver or kidney cancer. Sequenced material: CD4+ or CD8+ T cells sorted from blood, taken in a trial of the OX40 agonist ivuxolimab.

The CDR3 DNA reads as TGTGCCAGCAGTTCCTCATATACGGACACTGAAGCTTTCTTT. Translated, it gives CASSSSYTDTEAFF. The V call is TRBV5-6, the J call TRBJ1-1; D ambiguous. Trimming removed 5 bases from V and 3 bases from J, with 14 bases in between. The germline CDR1 and CDR2 sequences are SGHDT and YYEEEE. The CDR3 contains 14 residues.